These 25 T cell receptor beta chains came from one sample sequenced in a study of OX40 agonist ivuxolimab in advanced cancers. Profiling relied on immunoSEQ multiplex PCR, and the TCRdb table lists in-frame clones only, not all of them. This sample has tens of thousands of clones, with about nine tenths found just once. Sequencing was performed on CD4+ or CD8+ T cells sorted from blood, taken in a trial of the OX40 agonist ivuxolimab. The receptors here all came from an adult with an advanced solid tumor such as melanoma, head and neck, liver or kidney cancer.

This clone came up a few times. One junction end disagrees with the germline gene, perhaps due to a read error. The J gene is TRBJ1-1, the V gene TRBV2, with 7 bases fitting TRBD1. In germline, CDR1 is SNHLY, CDR2 FYNNEI. This CDR3 contains 11 residues. CDR3 nucleotides: TGTGCCAGCAGACAGGGGTACCGAGGCTACTTT. Encoded protein: CASRQGYRGYF.

This chain joins TRBV4-1 and TRBJ2-1; TRBD1 is a possible D gene (6 bases). V lost 3 bases, J lost 4 bases, and 16 bases lay in between. Germline CDR1 reads MGHRA; CDR2 reads YSYEKL. There are 16 residues in the CDR3. In DNA, the CDR3 is TGCGCCAGCAGCCATGCCGGGGACACCGTTTACAATGAGCAGTTCTTC. It yields the protein CASSHAGDTVYNEQFF.

The count of this clone is one. The CDR3 sequence is CASSDGTRPANEKLFF. CDR3 bases: TGTGCCAGCAGCGACGGGACACGACCGGCTAATGAAAAACTGTTTTTT. The chain is built from TRBV9 and TRBJ1-4, with D perhaps TRBD1 (6 bases). Trimming took off 3 bases at V and 3 bases at J, with 15 bases between the two ends. CDR1 is SGDLS and CDR2 is YYNGEE in the germline V gene. The CDR3 covers 16 residues.

The CDR3 DNA follows: TGTGCCAGCAGCGAGACTAGTTACGAGCAGTACTTC. Translation gives CASSETSYEQYF. The chain combines TRBV2 with TRBJ2-7; TRBD2 is a possible D gene (6 bases). V lost 6 bases and J 4 bases, leaving 10 bases between the germline ends. The CDR3 has 12 residues. Germline CDR1 is SNHLY and CDR2 is FYNNEI. The full variable domain, completed using reference TRBV2 and TRBJ2-7, is EPEVTQTPSHQVTQMGQEVILRCVPISNHLYFYWYRQILGQKVEFLVSFYNNEISEKSEIFDDQFSVERPDGSNFTLKIRSTKLEDSAMYFCASSETSYEQYFGPGTRLTVT.

V usage is TRBV12-5 and J usage is TRBJ1-2; D unresolved. The CDR3 has 13 residues. V was trimmed by 3 bases and J by 7 bases, leaving 12 bases between them. The V gene's germline CDR1 is LGHNT and CDR2 FRNRAP. This CDR3 reads CASGLREGSGYTF. The CDR3 nucleotides are TGTGCTAGTGGTTTAAGAGAGGGAAGTGGCTACACCTTC.

Here the CDR3 DNA reads TGCGCCAGCAGCGCCGGACGCGCTAACATTCAGTACTTC. It translates to CASSAGRANIQYF. The chain is built from TRBV4-3 and TRBJ2-4, with D hard to call. Germline assignment: CDR1 LGHNA and CDR2 YSLEER. The CDR3 covers 13 residues. The V end lost 5 bases, the J end lost 7 bases, and 12 bases lay between the germline ends.

The rearrangement uses TRBV28 and TRBJ1-2; maybe TRBD1 (5 bases). This CDR3 comprises 15 residues. The ends were cut back, 3 bases at V and 6 bases at J, with 17 bases in the middle. Germline CDR1 and CDR2: MDHEN and SYDVKM. CDR3 coding DNA: TGTGCCAGCAGTTTGCCCGCCGGGCAGGGTCATGGCTACACCTTC. Amino acid sequence: CASSLPAGQGHGYTF.

The genes are TRBV4-1 and TRBJ1-5, with D maybe TRBD1 (5 bases). The length of the CDR3 is 15 residues. V was shortened by 0 bases and J by 5 bases, with 11 bases between the two germline ends. The germline CDR1 and CDR2 sequences are MGHRA and YSYEKL. This CDR3 is CASSQDVQADQPQHF. The CDR3 DNA sequence: TGCGCCAGCAGCCAAGATGTACAGGCCGATCAGCCCCAGCATTTT.

The chain couples TRBV10-2 to TRBJ2-3; the match to TRBD2 covers 12 bases. Trimming removed 6 bases from V and 4 bases from J; junction bases left unmatched: 5. Germline-derived CDR1 and CDR2 are WSHSY and SAAADI. The CDR3 runs to 15 residues. This CDR3 is CASRTTSGGPDTQYF. In DNA, the CDR3 is TGCGCCAGCAGAACGACTAGCGGGGGCCCAGATACGCAGTATTTT.

The gene calls are TRBV18 and TRBJ2-3; possibly TRBD1 for D (6 bases). The germline V gene has CDR1 KGHSH and CDR2 LQKENI. V was pared by 4 bases and J by 0 bases, with 8 bases between. The CDR3 is 14 residues long. CDR3 nucleotides: TGTGCCAGCTCACTCGGACAGAGCACAGATACGCAGTATTTT. This codes for CASSLGQSTDTQYF.

The chain carries TRBV5-1 and TRBJ1-5; D not resolved. The CDR3 has 15 residues. CDR1 SGHRS and CDR2 YFSETQ come from the germline V gene. V gave up 1 base and J gave up 7 bases, with 15 bases separating them. The CDR3 here is CASSLNGEGNQPQHF. The CDR3 DNA reads as TGCGCCAGCAGCTTGAACGGGGAAGGGAACCAGCCCCAGCATTTT.

The chain links TRBV4-1 to TRBJ2-3; 9 bases map to TRBD2. The germline V gene encodes CDR1 MGHRA and CDR2 YSYEKL. After removal of 1 base from V and 6 bases from J, the junction contained 8 bases not matched to a gene. The CDR3 has 16 residues. CDR3 region: CASSQGWERGVDTQYF. For the CDR3, the DNA is TGCGCCAGCAGCCAAGGGTGGGAGCGGGGGGTGGATACGCAGTATTTT.

The rearrangement uses TRBV29-1 and TRBJ2-7; 9 bases line up with TRBD1. This CDR3 contains 13 residues. V was pared by 6 bases and J by 1 base, with 4 bases of the junction left unmatched. Germline V lookup: CDR1 SQVTM, CDR2 ANQGSEA. The CDR3 loop is CSVNRGQSYEQYF. The CDR3 nucleotides are TGCAGCGTGAACAGGGGGCAATCCTACGAGCAGTACTTC.

CDR3 sequence reads: CAWSSDFQETQYF. CDR3 in DNA: TGTGCCTGGAGTTCGGACTTCCAAGAGACCCAGTACTTC. The chain carries TRBV30 and TRBJ2-5, with a weak D call TRBD2 (5 bases). Germline CDR1 GTSNPN, CDR2 SVGIG (reference sequence). The V gene lost 2 bases and the J gene lost 1 base, with 8 bases spanning the gap. The CDR3 is 13 amino acids.

The chain recombines TRBV5-5 with TRBJ1-4; no definite D call. Germline loops: CDR1 SGHKS, CDR2 YYEKEE (reference sequence). This CDR3 has 15 amino acids. V lost 0 bases and J lost 0, with 6 bases in between. The CDR3 region is CASSLVGATNEKLFF. CDR3 nucleotides: TGTGCCAGCAGCTTGGTTGGGGCAACTAATGAAAAACTGTTTTTT.

This chain connects TRBV20-1 to TRBJ1-2; D call uncertain. Trimming took off 4 bases at V and 1 base at J, with 4 bases between the two ends. The CDR3 length is 11 residues. Germline-derived CDR1 and CDR2 are DFQATT and SNEGSKA (reference sequence). CDR3 sequence: CSATDNYGYTF. The CDR3 nucleotides read TGCAGTGCTACCGATAACTATGGCTACACCTTC.

The J gene is TRBJ1-4, the V gene TRBV19; 8 bases are a match to TRBD1. Germline V gives CDR1 LNHDA, CDR2 SQIVND (reference sequence). V shed 7 bases and J 2 bases; nucleotides not matched to a gene: 3. The CDR3 has 14 residues. CDR3 sequence: CASTDRATNEKLFF. The CDR3 bases are TGTGCCAGTACGGACAGGGCTACTAATGAAAAACTGTTTTTT. The full variable domain, its missing parts supplied by reference TRBV19 and TRBJ1-4, is DGGITQSPKYLFRKEGQNVTLSCEQNLNHDAMYWYRQDPGQGLRLIYYSQIVNDFQKGDIAEGYSVSREKKESFPLTVTSAQKNPTAFYLCASTDRATNEKLFFGSGTQLSVL.

The rearrangement joins TRBV5-1 to TRBJ1-4; weak D call: TRBD1 (5 bases). In germline, CDR1 is SGHRS, CDR2 YFSETQ. This CDR3 contains 15 residues. Trimming took off 4 bases at V and 0 bases at J, with 10 bases between the two ends. CDR3 DNA sequence: TGCGCCAGCAGCCCTCTGACAGCAACTAATGAAAAACTGTTTTTT. Protein: CASSPLTATNEKLFF.

This rearrangement joins TRBV11-2 to TRBJ2-3; D gene uncertain. The CDR3 totals 11 residues. From germline, CDR1 is SGHAT and CDR2 FQNNGV. The germline V and J ends were trimmed by 6 bases and 2 bases, with 3 bases remaining between them. In DNA, the CDR3 is TGTGCCAGCAGGGACACAGATACGCAGTATTTT. Its protein is CASRDTDTQYF.

The chain joins TRBV14 to TRBJ2-3; no clear D. The V end lost 0 bases, the J end lost 4 bases, and 8 bases lay between the germline ends. The CDR3 runs to 14 residues. CDR1 SGHDN and CDR2 FVKESK come from the germline V gene. CDR3 sequence (DNA): TGTGCCAGCAGCCAAGAGACTGTCTCAGATACGCAGTATTTT. It yields the protein CASSQETVSDTQYF.

Notes on this clone: Sequence at one end of the junction differs from germline and may be a read error. V is TRBV6-5 and J is TRBJ2-7; 8 bases are a match to TRBD2. The V gene's germline CDR1 is MNHEY and CDR2 SVGAGI. The CDR3 is 14 amino acids. The CDR3 here is CASSRGQRTSSLYF. In DNA form, the CDR3 reads TGTGCCAGTAGTAGGGGACAAAGGACTAGCTCTCTGTATTTC.

The chain recombines TRBV29-1 with TRBJ1-1; 9 bases line up with TRBD1. Per the germline V gene, CDR1 is SQVTM and CDR2 is ANQGSEA. The ends lost 4 bases at V and 10 bases at J; junction bases unmatched: 13. The CDR3 sequence is 14 residues long. The CDR3 DNA is TGCAGCGTTGCGACCACAGGGGGCGGGTTTGCAGCTTTCTTT. Translation: CSVATTGGGFAAFF.

The chain carries TRBV7-2 and TRBJ1-5; TRBD1 is a possible D gene (6 bases). The CDR3 spans 14 residues. Germline CDR1 SGHTA, CDR2 FQGNSA. Trimming took 4 bases from V and 3 from J, leaving 10 bases between them. The DNA of the CDR3 is TGTGCCAGCAGCTACCAGGGACACAATCAGCCCCAGCATTTT. This gives the protein CASSYQGHNQPQHF.

The J gene is TRBJ1-1, the V gene TRBV10-3; D perhaps matches TRBD1 (5 bases). V was shortened by 6 bases and J by 1 base, with 12 bases between the two germline ends. This CDR3 contains 14 residues. Germline V gene sequence: CDR1 ENHRY, CDR2 SYGVKD. CDR3 protein: CAISETGENTEAFF. The CDR3 bases are TGTGCCATCAGCGAGACGGGGGAGAACACTGAAGCTTTCTTT.

This rearrangement joins TRBV2 to TRBJ2-7, with D possibly being TRBD1 (5 bases). The CDR3 runs 13 residues. In germline, CDR1 is SNHLY, CDR2 FYNNEI. V was pared by 6 bases and J by 3 bases, with 12 bases between. CDR3 amino acids: CASRQGLRYEQYF. DNA of the CDR3: TGTGCCAGCAGGCAGGGATTACGCTACGAGCAGTACTTC.